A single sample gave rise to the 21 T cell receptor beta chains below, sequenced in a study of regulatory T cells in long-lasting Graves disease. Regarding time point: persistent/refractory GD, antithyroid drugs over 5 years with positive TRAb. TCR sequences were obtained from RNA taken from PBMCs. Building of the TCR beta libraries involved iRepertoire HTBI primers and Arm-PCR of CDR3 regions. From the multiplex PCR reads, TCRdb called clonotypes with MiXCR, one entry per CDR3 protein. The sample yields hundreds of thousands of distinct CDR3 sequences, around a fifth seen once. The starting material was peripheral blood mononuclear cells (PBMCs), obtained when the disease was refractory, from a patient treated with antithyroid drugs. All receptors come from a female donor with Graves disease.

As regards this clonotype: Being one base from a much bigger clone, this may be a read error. For the CDR3, the DNA is TGTGCCAGCAGTCAGACAGGGCCCGGGACCCAGTACTTC. Protein: CASSQTGPGTQYF. The J gene is TRBJ2-5, the V gene TRBV28; TRBD1 agrees at 7 bases. The CDR3 has 13 amino acids. Per the germline V gene, CDR1 is MDHEN and CDR2 is SYDVKM. The trim removed 5 bases at V and 7 bases at J, leaving 7 bases unmatched.

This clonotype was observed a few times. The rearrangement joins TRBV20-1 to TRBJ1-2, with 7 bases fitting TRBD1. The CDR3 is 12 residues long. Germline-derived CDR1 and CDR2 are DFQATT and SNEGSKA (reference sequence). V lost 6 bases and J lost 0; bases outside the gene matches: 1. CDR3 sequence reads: CSADRANYGYTF. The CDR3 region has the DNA TGCAGTGCCGACAGGGCTAACTATGGCTACACCTTC.

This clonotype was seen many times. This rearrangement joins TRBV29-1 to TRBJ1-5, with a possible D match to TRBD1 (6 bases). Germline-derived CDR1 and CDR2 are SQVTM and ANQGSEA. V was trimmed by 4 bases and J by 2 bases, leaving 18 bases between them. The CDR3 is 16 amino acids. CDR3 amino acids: CSVAMGQGLGNQPQHF. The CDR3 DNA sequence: TGCAGCGTTGCAATGGGGCAGGGGCTTGGCAATCAGCCCCAGCATTTT. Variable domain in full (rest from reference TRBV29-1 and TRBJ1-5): SAVISQKPSRDICQRGTSLTIQCQVDSQVTMMFWYRQQPGQSLTLIATANQGSEATYESGFVIDKFPISRPNLTFSTLTVSNMSPEDSSIYLCSVAMGQGLGNQPQHFGDGTRLSIL.

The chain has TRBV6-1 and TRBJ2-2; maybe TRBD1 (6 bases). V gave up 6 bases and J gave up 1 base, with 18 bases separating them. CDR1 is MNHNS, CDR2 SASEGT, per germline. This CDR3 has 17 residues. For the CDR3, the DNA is TGTGCCAGCAGAAACACAGGGATCCGTGGGAACACCGGGGAGCTGTTTTTT. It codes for CASRNTGIRGNTGELFF.

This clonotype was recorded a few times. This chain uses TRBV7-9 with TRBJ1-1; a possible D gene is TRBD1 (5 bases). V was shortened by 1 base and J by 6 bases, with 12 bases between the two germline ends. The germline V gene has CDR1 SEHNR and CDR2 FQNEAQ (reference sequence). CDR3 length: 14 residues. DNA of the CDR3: TGTGCCAGCAGCTTAGATAAGGGGACCGCTGAAGCTTTCTTT. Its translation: CASSLDKGTAEAFF. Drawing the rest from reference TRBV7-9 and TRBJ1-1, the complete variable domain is DTGVSQNPRHKITKRGQNVTFRCDPISEHNRLYWYRQTLGQGPEFLTYFQNEAQLEKSRLLSDRFSAERPKGSFSTLEIQRTEQGDSAMYLCASSLDKGTAEAFFGQGTRLTVV.

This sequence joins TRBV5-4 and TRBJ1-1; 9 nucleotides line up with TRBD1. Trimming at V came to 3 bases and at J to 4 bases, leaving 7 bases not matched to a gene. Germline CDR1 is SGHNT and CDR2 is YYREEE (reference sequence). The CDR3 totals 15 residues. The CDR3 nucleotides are TGTGCCAGCAGCTCAAACAGGGGGCACGGCACTGAAGCTTTCTTT. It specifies CASSSNRGHGTEAFF.

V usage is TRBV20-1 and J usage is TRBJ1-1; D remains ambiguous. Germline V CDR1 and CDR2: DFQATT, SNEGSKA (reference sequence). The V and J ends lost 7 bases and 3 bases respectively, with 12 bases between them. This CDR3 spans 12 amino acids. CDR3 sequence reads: CSESHLHTEAFF. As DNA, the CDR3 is TGCAGTGAGTCACATCTCCACACTGAAGCTTTCTTT.

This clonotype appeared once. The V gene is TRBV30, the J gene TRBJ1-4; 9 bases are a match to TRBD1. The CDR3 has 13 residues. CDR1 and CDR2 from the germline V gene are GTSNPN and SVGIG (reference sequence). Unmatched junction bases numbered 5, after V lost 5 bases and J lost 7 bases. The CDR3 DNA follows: TGTGCCTGGGACAGGGGGAGGAGTGAAAAACTGTTTTTT. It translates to CAWDRGRSEKLFF.

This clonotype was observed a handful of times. The CDR3 loop reads CASSQDASGAGREQYF. CDR3 bases: TGCGCCAGCAGCCAAGACGCTAGCGGTGCAGGTCGGGAGCAGTACTTC. The rearrangement links TRBV4-3 to TRBJ2-7, with 7 bases matching TRBD2. This CDR3 has 16 residues. Losses at the gene ends were 0 bases for V and 7 bases for J; bases not matched to a gene: 12. CDR1 LGHNA and CDR2 YSLEER come from the germline V gene.

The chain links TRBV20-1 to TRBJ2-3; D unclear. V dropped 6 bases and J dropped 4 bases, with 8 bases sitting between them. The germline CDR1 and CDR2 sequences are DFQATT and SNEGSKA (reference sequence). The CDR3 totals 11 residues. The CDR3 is CSAGKSDTQYF. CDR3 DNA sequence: TGCAGTGCGGGGAAGTCAGATACGCAGTATTTT.

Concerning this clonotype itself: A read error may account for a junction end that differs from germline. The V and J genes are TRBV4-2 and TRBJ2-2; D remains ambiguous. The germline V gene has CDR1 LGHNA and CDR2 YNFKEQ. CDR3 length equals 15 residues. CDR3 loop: CVSSQDWSNTGELFF. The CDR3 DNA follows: TGTGTCAGCAGCCAAGATTGGAGTAACACCGGGGAGCTGTTTTTT.

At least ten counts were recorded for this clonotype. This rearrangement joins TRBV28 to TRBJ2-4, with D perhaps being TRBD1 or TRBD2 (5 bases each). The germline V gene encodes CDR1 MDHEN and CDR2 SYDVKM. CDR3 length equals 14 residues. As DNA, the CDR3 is TGTGCTACCGGTCCGGGGCCGCTCTTATTCATTCAGTACTTC. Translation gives CATGPGPLLFIQYF.

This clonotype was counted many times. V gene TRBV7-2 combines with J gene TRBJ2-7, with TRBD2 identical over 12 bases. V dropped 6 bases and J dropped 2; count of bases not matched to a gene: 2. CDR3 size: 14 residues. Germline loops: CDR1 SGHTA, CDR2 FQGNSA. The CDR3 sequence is CASRSSGGAYEQYF. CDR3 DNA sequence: TGTGCCAGCAGGTCTAGCGGGGGGGCCTACGAGCAGTACTTC.

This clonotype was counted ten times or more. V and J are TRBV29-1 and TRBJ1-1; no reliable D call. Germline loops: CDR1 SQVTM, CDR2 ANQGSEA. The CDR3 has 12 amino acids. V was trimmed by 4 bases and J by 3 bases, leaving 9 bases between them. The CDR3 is CSVARAYTEAFF. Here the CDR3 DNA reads TGCAGCGTTGCCCGGGCGTACACTGAAGCTTTCTTT. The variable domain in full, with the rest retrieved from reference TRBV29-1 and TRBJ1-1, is SAVISQKPSRDICQRGTSLTIQCQVDSQVTMMFWYRQQPGQSLTLIATANQGSEATYESGFVIDKFPISRPNLTFSTLTVSNMSPEDSSIYLCSVARAYTEAFFGQGTRLTVV.

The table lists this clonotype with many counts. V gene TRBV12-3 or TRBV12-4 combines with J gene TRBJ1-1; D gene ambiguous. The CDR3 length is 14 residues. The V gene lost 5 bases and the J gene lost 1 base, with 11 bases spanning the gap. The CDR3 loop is CASSQGQRNTEAFF. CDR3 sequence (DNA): TGTGCCAGCAGTCAAGGGCAGAGGAACACTGAAGCTTTCTTT.

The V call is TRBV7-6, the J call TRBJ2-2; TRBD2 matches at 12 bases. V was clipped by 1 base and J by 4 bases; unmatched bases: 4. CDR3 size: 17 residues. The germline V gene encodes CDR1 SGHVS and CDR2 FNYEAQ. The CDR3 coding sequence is TGTGCCAGCAGCTTAGGGACTAGCGGGACTTCCACCGGGGAGCTGTTTTTT. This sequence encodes CASSLGTSGTSTGELFF.

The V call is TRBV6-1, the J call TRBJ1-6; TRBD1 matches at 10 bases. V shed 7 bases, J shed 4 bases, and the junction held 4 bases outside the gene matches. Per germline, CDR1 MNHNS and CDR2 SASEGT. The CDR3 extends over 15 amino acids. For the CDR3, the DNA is TGTGCCAGCAACGGACAGGGGGAGTATAATTCACCCCTCCACTTT. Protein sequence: CASNGQGEYNSPLHF.

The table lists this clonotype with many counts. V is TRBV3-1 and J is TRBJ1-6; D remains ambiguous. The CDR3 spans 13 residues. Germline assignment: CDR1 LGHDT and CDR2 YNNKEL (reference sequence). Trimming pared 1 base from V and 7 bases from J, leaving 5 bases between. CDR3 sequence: CASSQAGNSPLHF. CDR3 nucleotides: TGTGCCAGCAGCCAAGCTGGGAATTCACCCCTCCACTTT. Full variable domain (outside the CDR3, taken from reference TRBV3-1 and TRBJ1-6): DTAVSQTPKYLVTQMGNDKSIKCEQNLGHDTMYWYKQDSKKFLKIMFSYNNKELIINETVPNRFSPKSPDKAHLNLHINSLELGDSAVYFCASSQAGNSPLHFGNGTRLTVT.

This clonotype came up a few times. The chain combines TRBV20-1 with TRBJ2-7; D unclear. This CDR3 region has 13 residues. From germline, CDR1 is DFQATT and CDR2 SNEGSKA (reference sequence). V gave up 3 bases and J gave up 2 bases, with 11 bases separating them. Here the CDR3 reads CSARPQAPYEQYF. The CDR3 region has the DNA TGCAGTGCTAGGCCTCAGGCCCCCTACGAGCAGTACTTC.

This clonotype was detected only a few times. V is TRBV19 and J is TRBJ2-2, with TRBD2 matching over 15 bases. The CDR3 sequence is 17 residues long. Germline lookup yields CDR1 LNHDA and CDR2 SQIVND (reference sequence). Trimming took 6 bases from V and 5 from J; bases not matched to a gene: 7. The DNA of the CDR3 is TGTGCCAGTAGCCCCGGGACTAGCGGGGGGAAGACCGGGGAGCTGTTTTTT. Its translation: CASSPGTSGGKTGELFF.

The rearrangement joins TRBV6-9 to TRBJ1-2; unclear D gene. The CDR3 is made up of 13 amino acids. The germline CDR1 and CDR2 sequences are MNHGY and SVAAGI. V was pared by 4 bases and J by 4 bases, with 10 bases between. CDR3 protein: CASSSTRFYGYTF. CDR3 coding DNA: TGTGCCAGCAGTTCCACAAGGTTCTATGGCTACACCTTC.